Reported below is one T cell receptor beta chain. Its antigen remains unidentified. The data originate from a study of T cell responses to AZD1222 COVID-19 vaccine. Findings and caveats of the study: The study found Spike-specific TCR breadth and depth rose after two AZD1222 doses. None of the repertoires were sampled until the peak T cell response had passed.

Produced via immunoSEQ multiplex PCR; TCRdb's table is partial and in-frame only. The profile shows approximately 150,000 clones, about 91% of them singletons. V was shortened by 3 bases and J by 5 bases, with 4 bases between the two germline ends. This CDR3 is built from 11 residues. Per germline, CDR1 KGHSH and CDR2 LQKENI. This material consisted of peripheral blood, taken 28 days after the second AZD1222 dose. This receptor was taken from an adult who received the AZD1222 COVID-19 vaccine. The V gene is TRBV18, the J gene TRBJ2-5; D unresolved. The CDR3 loop reads CASSPAETQYF. As DNA, the CDR3 is TGTGCCAGCTCACCGGCGGAGACCCAGTACTTC.